These 12 T cell receptor beta chains came from one sample sequenced in a study of T-cell memory formation after mild COVID-19. TCRdb ran MiXCR on the 5' RACE reads and lists one entry per CDR3 protein. This sample carries 470,000 or so distinct CDR3 sequences, about a sixth of them seen once, and the ten largest clones take about 22%. What was sequenced was PBMCs or a T cell subset sorted from them (not recorded which). The receptors were sampled from a man aged 18 to 29 who had mild COVID-19 (a few samples of this study predate the infection). Cell type and time point are not known.

The chain employs TRBV18 and TRBJ1-2; tentatively, D is TRBD1 (5 bases). Germline CDR1 KGHSH, CDR2 LQKENI. The CDR3 loop spans 13 amino acids. V was pared by 2 bases and J by 5 bases, with 9 bases between. The CDR3 region is CASSPSGQYGYTF. The CDR3 DNA reads as TGTGCCAGCTCACCATCAGGGCAGTATGGCTACACCTTC.

The J gene is TRBJ1-1, the V gene TRBV6-2 or TRBV6-3; D gene unclear. In germline, CDR1 is MNHEY, CDR2 SVGEGT. CDR3 length equals 13 residues. With 0 bases removed from V and 3 bases from J, the gap between germline ends came to 5 bases. CDR3 nucleotides: TGTGCCAGCAGTTACTCGGGATACACTGAAGCTTTCTTT. It specifies CASSYSGYTEAFF.

This clonotype was picked up many times. V gene TRBV7-7 combines with J gene TRBJ2-5; possible D gene TRBD1, 6 bases. This CDR3 region has 16 residues. Per the germline V gene, CDR1 is SSHAT and CDR2 is FNYEAQ (reference sequence). V lost 5 bases and J 4 bases, leaving 20 bases between the germline ends. This CDR3 reads CASSPLGGLVGETQYF. In DNA form, the CDR3 reads TGTGCCAGCAGCCCCCTAGGGGGATTAGTTGGAGAGACCCAGTACTTC.

The genes are TRBV12-3 or TRBV12-4 and TRBJ1-1; TRBD1 might be the D (6 bases). Trimming shortened V by 6 bases and J by 4 bases, and 12 bases separated the two germline ends. This CDR3 region has 13 residues. CDR3 coding DNA: TGTGCCAGCAGCCCTTCAGGGGCCACTGAAGCTTTCTTT. This gives the protein CASSPSGATEAFF.

The CDR3 protein is CASSPSAQGELGEQFF. CDR3 nucleotide sequence: TGTGCCAGCTCACCATCTGCGCAGGGGGAGTTAGGTGAGCAGTTCTTC. This chain uses TRBV18 with TRBJ2-1; 7 bases fit TRBD1. The CDR3 is 16 residues long. Per the germline V gene, CDR1 is KGHSH and CDR2 is LQKENI. V trimming: 2 bases; J trimming: 9 bases; junction bases outside the gene matches: 13.

This clonotype appeared a few times. The chain uses TRBV5-1 and TRBJ1-2; TRBD1 might be the D (5 bases). The CDR3 extends over 15 amino acids. Germline CDR1 reads SGHRS; CDR2 reads YFSETQ. V lost 0 bases and J 7 bases, leaving 16 bases between the germline ends. CDR3 in DNA: TGCGCCAGCAGCTTGGAGGACCGGGGGTGGGGTGGCTACACCTTC. Translated, it gives CASSLEDRGWGGYTF. The full variable domain, with the rest looked up from reference TRBV5-1 and TRBJ1-2, is KAGVTQTPRYLIKTRGQQVTLSCSPISGHRSVSWYQQTPGQGLQFLFEYFSETQRNKGNFPGRFSGRQFSNSRSEMNVSTLELGDSALYLCASSLEDRGWGGYTFGSGTRLTVV.

This clonotype appeared many times. CDR3 loop: CASRWDPTEAFF. In nucleotides, the CDR3 is TGTGCCAGCAGGTGGGACCCCACTGAAGCTTTCTTT. The chain employs TRBV12-3 or TRBV12-4 and TRBJ1-1, with D perhaps matching TRBD1 (5 bases). CDR3 length: 12 residues. The V gene lost 6 bases and the J gene lost 4 bases, with 9 bases spanning the gap.

This clonotype came up a few times. V and J are TRBV3-1 and TRBJ1-5; D is uncertain. Trimming took off 1 base at V and 0 bases at J, with 10 bases between the two ends. CDR1 and CDR2 (germline): LGHDT, YNNKEL (reference sequence). This CDR3 spans 16 amino acids. The CDR3 nucleotides read TGTGCCAGCAGCCAAGGACTTCCTTATAGCAATCAGCCCCAGCATTTT. Translated: CASSQGLPYSNQPQHF.

Ten or more counts support this clonotype. This chain connects TRBV28 to TRBJ2-1, with D possibly matching TRBD2 (6 bases). Germline CDR1 is MDHEN and CDR2 is SYDVKM. Trimming took off 7 bases at V and 0 bases at J, with 19 bases between the two ends. CDR3 length equals 17 residues. The DNA for the CDR3 is TGTGCCAGCACATCTGCGGGGCTCCAGAGCTCCTACAATGAGCAGTTCTTC. Translated: CASTSAGLQSSYNEQFF.

This clonotype occurred a few times. The CDR3 spells CASSSSRRATDTQYF. The CDR3 nucleotides are TGTGCCAGCAGCTCCAGCCGCAGGGCCACAGATACGCAGTATTTT. This chain links TRBV7-9 with TRBJ2-3; maybe TRBD1 (5 bases). Germline CDR1 and CDR2: SEHNR and FQNEAQ (reference sequence). V dropped 4 bases and J dropped 2 bases, with 13 bases sitting between them. The CDR3 covers 15 residues.

Ten or more counts support this clonotype. V is TRBV7-2 and J is TRBJ2-1, with D perhaps given as TRBD1 or TRBD2 (5 bases each). Trimming stripped 2 bases from V and 0 bases from J, with 20 bases between. This CDR3 contains 19 residues. Germline CDR1 and CDR2: SGHTA and FQGNSA. The CDR3 DNA follows: TGTGCCAGCAGCTTAATCGGTGGGGGTCTTCTGAGCTCCTACAATGAGCAGTTCTTC. It yields the protein CASSLIGGGLLSSYNEQFF.

The chain joins TRBV20-1 to TRBJ1-4; possibly TRBD1 for D (5 bases). The CDR3 loop spans 16 amino acids. Germline values: CDR1 DFQATT, CDR2 SNEGSKA (reference sequence). Trimming shortened V by 5 bases and J by 0 bases, and 16 bases separated the two germline ends. The CDR3 reads CSARARGSATNEKLFF. CDR3 sequence (DNA): TGCAGTGCTCGTGCGCGGGGCTCTGCAACTAATGAAAAACTGTTTTTT.